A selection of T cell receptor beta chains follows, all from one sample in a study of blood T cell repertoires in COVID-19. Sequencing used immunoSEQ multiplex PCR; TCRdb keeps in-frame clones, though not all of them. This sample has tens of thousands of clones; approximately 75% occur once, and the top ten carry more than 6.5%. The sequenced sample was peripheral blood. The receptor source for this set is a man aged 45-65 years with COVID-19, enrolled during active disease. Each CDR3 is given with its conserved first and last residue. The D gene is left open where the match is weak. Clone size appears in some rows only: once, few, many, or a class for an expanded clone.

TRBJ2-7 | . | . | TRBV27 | TGTGCCAGCAGTTTGGGCCAGGTAGGCTACGAGCAGTACTTC | CASSLGQVGYEQYF
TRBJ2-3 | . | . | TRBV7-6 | TGTGCCAGCAGCTCGGGGACTTACACAGATACGCAGTATTTT | CASSSGTYTDTQYF
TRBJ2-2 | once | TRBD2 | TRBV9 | TGTGCCAGCAGCGTAGTTCCTAGCGGGGGGGCCAACACCGGGGAGCTGTTTTTT | CASSVVPSGGANTGELFF
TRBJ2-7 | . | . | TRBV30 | TGTGCCTGGAGGGACCATGATCGGGGTAACGAGCAGTACTTC | CAWRDHDRGNEQYF
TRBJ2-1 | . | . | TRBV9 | TGTGCCAGCAGCGCCTGGGACACAGAGCAGTTCTTC | CASSAWDTEQFF
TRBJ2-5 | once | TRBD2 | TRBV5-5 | TGTGCCAGCACCGGGACTAGCCAAGAGACCCAGTACTTC | CASTGTSQETQYF
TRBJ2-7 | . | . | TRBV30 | TGTGCCTGGAGTGTCGGTAGCTACGAGCAGTACTTC | CAWSVGSYEQYF
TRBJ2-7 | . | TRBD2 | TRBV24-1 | TGTGCCACCAGTGAGAGGGGCGGGAGGGCTCTCCAGCAGTACTTC | CATSERGGRALQQYF
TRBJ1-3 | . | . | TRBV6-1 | TGTGCCAGCAGTGAAGCTCTGGGAGGGGGGGTCGGAAACACCATATATTTT | CASSEALGGGVGNTIYF
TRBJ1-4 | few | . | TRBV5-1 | TGCGCCAGCAGCAACGGTGCAACTAATGAAAAACTGTTTTTT | CASSNGATNEKLFF
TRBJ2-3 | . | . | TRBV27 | TGTGCCAGCAGTTTTATATCGGGTCAAAGGATAGGCACAGATACGCAGTATTTT | CASSFISGQRIGTDTQYF
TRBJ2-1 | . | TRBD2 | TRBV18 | TGTGCCAGCTCACCACCTAGCCTACTGACTAGCCCTCGGAATGAGCAGTTCTTC | CASSPPSLLTSPRNEQFF
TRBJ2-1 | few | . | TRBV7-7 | TGTTCAACAACTAAGGGGCTTAGCTCCTACAATGAGCAGTTCTTC | CSTTKGLSSYNEQFF
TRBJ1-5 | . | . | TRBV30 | TGTGCCTGGAGTACGGGAGGCTATAGCAATCAGCCCCAGCATTTT | CAWSTGGYSNQPQHF
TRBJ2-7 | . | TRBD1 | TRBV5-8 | TGTGCCAGCAGCTTGCTTGGAGGAGACAGGGTCTACGAGCAGTACTTC | CASSLLGGDRVYEQYF
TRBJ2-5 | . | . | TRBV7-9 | TGTGCCAGCAGCCAATGGGAGCTTTCCCAAGAGACCCAGTACTTC | CASSQWELSQETQYF
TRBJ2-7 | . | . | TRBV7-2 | TGTGCCAGCAGCTTATACGAGCGAAGGAACGAGCAGTACTTC | CASSLYERRNEQYF
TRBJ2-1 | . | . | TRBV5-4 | TGTGCCAGCAGAGGCGACAGCAGTAGCAATGAGCAGTTCTTC | CASRGDSSSNEQFF
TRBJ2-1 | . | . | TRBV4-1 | TGCGCCAGCAGCCCCACTAGGGATGAGAGCTCCTACAATGAGCAGTTCTTC | CASSPTRDESSYNEQFF
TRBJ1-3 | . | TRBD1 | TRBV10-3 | TGTGCCATCAGTGAGTACCCTCCGGGACAGGGAGACACCATATATTTT | CAISEYPPGQGDTIYF
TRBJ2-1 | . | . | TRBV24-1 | TGTGCCACCAGTGGCCAGGAGGTAAGGGACAATGAGCAGTTCTTC | CATSGQEVRDNEQFF
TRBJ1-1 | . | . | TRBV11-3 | TGTGCCAGCAGCTTCTCCAGGGCAACTGAAGCTTTCTTT | CASSFSRATEAFF
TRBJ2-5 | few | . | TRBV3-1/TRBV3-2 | TGTGCCAGCAGCCAAGGGGGCAGGGCCAAAGACGAGACCCAGTACTTC | CASSQGGRAKDETQYF
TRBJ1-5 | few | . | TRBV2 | TGTGCCAGCAGGGAGGGGTGGGGGTTGGATCAGCCCCAGCATTTT | CASREGWGLDQPQHF
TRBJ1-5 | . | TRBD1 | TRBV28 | TGTGCCAGCAGTTTAGGGCCAGGGGGGCCCAATCAGCCCCAGCATTTT | CASSLGPGGPNQPQHF
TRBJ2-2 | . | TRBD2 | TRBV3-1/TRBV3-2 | TGTGCCAGCAGCCGATACAATAGCGGGAGCGGGGAGCTGTTTTTT | CASSRYNSGSGELFF
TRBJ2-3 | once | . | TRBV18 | TGTGCCAGCTCGTTGTCTAGCACAGATACGCAGTATTTT | CASSLSSTDTQYF
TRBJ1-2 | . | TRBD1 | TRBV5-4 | TGTGCCAGCAGCGACCCGCGGGACAGGGAGACCTGGGGCTACACCTTC | CASSDPRDRETWGYTF
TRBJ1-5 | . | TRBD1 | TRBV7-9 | TGTGCCAGCAGCTTAGCCGGGACAGGTGGGAATCAGCCCCAGCATTTT | CASSLAGTGGNQPQHF
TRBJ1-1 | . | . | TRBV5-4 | TGTGCCAGCAGCTATAGGGGGGGAATGAACACTGAAGCTTTCTTT | CASSYRGGMNTEAFF
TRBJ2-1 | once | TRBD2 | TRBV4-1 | TGCGCCAGCAGCCAAGAGGGGACTAGCGGCCTGCTCTCCCACAATGAGCAGTTCTTC | CASSQEGTSGLLSHNEQFF
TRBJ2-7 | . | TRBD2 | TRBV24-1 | TGTGCCACCAGTCCAACAGGCGGGAGCTCCTACGAGCAGTACTTC | CATSPTGGSSYEQYF
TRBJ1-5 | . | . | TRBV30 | TGTGCCTGGAGTCCCCCTACAGGTTATAGCAATCAGCCCCAGCATTTT | CAWSPPTGYSNQPQHF
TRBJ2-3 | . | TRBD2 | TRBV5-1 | TGCGCCAGCAGCCCCACGGGCGCGGGGGGGCAAGATACGCAGTATTTT | CASSPTGAGGQDTQYF
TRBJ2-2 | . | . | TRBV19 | TGTGCCAGTAGTATACAGGGGAGACCCGGGGAGCTGTTTTTT | CASSIQGRPGELFF
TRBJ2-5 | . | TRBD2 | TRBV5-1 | TGCGCCAGCAGCTTCCGGCGGGGGCAAGAGACCCAGTACTTC | CASSFRRGQETQYF
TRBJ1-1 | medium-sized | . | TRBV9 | TGTGCCAGCGGGCCCTCGAGGAACACTGAAGCTTTCTTT | CASGPSRNTEAFF
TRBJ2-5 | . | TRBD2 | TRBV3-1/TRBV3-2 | TGTGCCAGCAGCACTAGCGGGGAGACCCAGTACTTC | CASSTSGETQYF